This TCR beta chain was profiled in a study of T-cell reconstitution after alpha-beta-depleted transplantation in children. Germline CDR1 and CDR2: SGHTA and FQGTGA. The CDR3 is 16 residues long. J gave up 0 bases and V 5 bases, and 8 bases lay outside the gene matches. Study-level results: TCRbeta diversity was high at day 60 in some patients (a result of surviving recipient T cells and thymic progenitors).

Unique molecular identifiers were incorporated when the TCRbeta library was constructed. TCRdb itself ran the PCR reads through MiXCR, one entry per CDR3 protein. The profile covers 300,000 to 400,000 distinct CDR3 sequences, with about 17% appearing a single time and about 41% taken by the ten largest. A remark on this clonotype: Its antigen is still unknown.

This material consisted of PBMCs, mostly from graft donor cells, taken 360 days after TCRalphabeta/CD19-depleted stem cell transplant. The chain combines TRBV7-3 with TRBJ2-5; the match to TRBD2 covers 8 bases. The TCR was taken from a male patient between 2 and 15 years old who had a stem cell transplant for acute lymphoblastic leukemia, so the T cells may come from the graft donor. The CDR3 spells CASSPSGLGYQETQYF. As DNA, the CDR3 is TGTGCCAGCAGCCCGTCGGGACTAGGGTACCAAGAGACCCAGTACTTC.